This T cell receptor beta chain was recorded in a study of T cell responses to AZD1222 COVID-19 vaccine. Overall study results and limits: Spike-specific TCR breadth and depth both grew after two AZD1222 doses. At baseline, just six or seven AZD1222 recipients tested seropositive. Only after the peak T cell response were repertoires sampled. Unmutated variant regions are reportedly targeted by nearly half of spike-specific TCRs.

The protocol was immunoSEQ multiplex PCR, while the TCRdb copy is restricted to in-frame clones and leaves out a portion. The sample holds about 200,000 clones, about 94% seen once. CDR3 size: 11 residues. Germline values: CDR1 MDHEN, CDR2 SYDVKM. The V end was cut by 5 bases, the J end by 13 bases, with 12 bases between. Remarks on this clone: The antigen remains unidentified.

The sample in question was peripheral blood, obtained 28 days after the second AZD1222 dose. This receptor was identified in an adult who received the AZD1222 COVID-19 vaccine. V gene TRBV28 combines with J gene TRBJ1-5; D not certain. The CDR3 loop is CASSPERQQHF. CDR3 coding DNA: TGTGCCAGCAGTCCGGAGAGGCAGCAGCATTTT.